These T cell receptor beta chains were read from a single sample in a study of T cells after yellow fever vaccination. In TCRdb, the 5' RACE reads were re-called with MiXCR into one record per CDR3 protein. The data hold fewer than 400,000 distinct CDR3 sequences, with around 10% observed a single time. This specimen consisted of CD4+ T cells sorted from PBMCs, obtained 45 days after the yellow fever booster vaccination. These receptors all come from a man aged 18-30 years who received the YFV17D yellow fever vaccine. The CDR3 runs from the conserved cysteine through the conserved F or W. Each record gives: CDR3 length, J gene, clone size, V gene, D gene, CDR3 protein, CDR3 DNA. A D gene is named only where the DNA matches it firmly. Rows give clone size only sometimes, using once, few, many, or a class for an expanded clone.

>14|TRBJ1-2|.|TRBV24-1|.
CATSDLDRNYGYTF
TGTGCCACCAGTGACCTGGACAGAAACTATGGCTACACCTTC
>13|TRBJ2-5|many|TRBV4-2|.
CASSQVLQETQYF
TGTGCCAGCAGCCAGGTCCTCCAAGAGACCCAGTACTTC
>13|TRBJ1-1|few|TRBV20-1|.
CSAPKPEGTKAFF
TGCAGTGCACCAAAACCGGAAGGGACTAAAGCTTTCTTT
>15|TRBJ2-7|few|TRBV12-3/TRBV12-4|TRBD2
CASTLQAGGSYEQYF
TGTGCCAGCACCCTACAAGCGGGGGGATCCTACGAGCAGTACTTC
>16|TRBJ2-3|once|TRBV18|TRBD2
CASSPLPGGSTDTQYF
TGTGCCAGCTCACCACTGCCGGGGGGGAGCACAGATACGCAGTATTTT
>13|TRBJ1-5|.|TRBV6-2/TRBV6-3|TRBD1
CASSSGGVQPQHF
TGTGCCAGCAGTTCAGGGGGGGTACAGCCCCAGCATTTT
>15|TRBJ2-5|few|TRBV15|TRBD2
CATSIIAGGPGTQYF
TGTGCCACCAGCATTATAGCGGGGGGTCCCGGGACCCAGTACTTC
>13|TRBJ1-2|.|TRBV11-2|.
CASSAGVNRGYTF
TGTGCCAGCAGCGCAGGAGTGAATCGGGGCTACACCTTC
>17|TRBJ1-5|many|TRBV7-2|TRBD1
CASSLVGGGQGGQPQHF
TGTGCCAGCAGCTTAGTTGGAGGCGGACAGGGAGGGCAGCCCCAGCATTTT
>15|TRBJ2-5|.|TRBV10-3|.
CAIRGATTERETQYF
TGTGCCATCAGAGGAGCGACTACCGAGCGGGAGACCCAGTACTTC
>15|TRBJ1-5|.|TRBV27|.
CASSFEGHGNQPQHF
TGTGCCAGCAGTTTTGAGGGGCATGGCAATCAGCCCCAGCATTTT
>12|TRBJ2-7|many|TRBV12-3/TRBV12-4|TRBD1
CASSLGQYEQYF
TGTGCCAGCAGTTTGGGACAGTACGAGCAGTACTTC
>15|TRBJ1-5|.|TRBV19|.
CASESQGFGNQPQHF
TGTGCCAGTGAATCTCAGGGATTTGGCAATCAGCCCCAGCATTTT
>16|TRBJ2-3|many|TRBV12-3/TRBV12-4|TRBD1
CASTPNRDRGTDTQYF
TGTGCCAGCACCCCAAACCGGGACAGGGGCACAGATACGCAGTATTTT
>13|TRBJ1-2|.|TRBV7-8|.
CASSPRGLYGYTF
TGTGCCAGCAGCCCCCGCGGGCTCTATGGCTACACCTTC
>15|TRBJ2-4|.|TRBV7-2|TRBD2
CASSPAGTASGIQYF
TGTGCCAGCAGCCCAGCGGGAACGGCTAGCGGCATTCAGTACTTC
>14|TRBJ1-2|few|TRBV12-3/TRBV12-4|TRBD1
CASSMDRGYHGYTF
TGTGCCAGCAGTATGGACAGGGGTTATCATGGCTACACCTTC
>13|TRBJ2-5|few|TRBV6-5|.
CASSRQDSETQYF
TGTGCCAGCAGTCGACAGGATTCAGAGACCCAGTACTTC
>14|TRBJ2-5|few|TRBV6-6|.
CASSPLGPQETQYF
TGTGCCAGCAGTCCTTTGGGACCACAAGAGACCCAGTACTTC
>13|TRBJ1-6|few|TRBV7-2|TRBD1
CASSPDRRSPLHF
TGTGCCAGCAGCCCGGACAGGAGATCACCCCTCCACTTT
>15|TRBJ1-1|many|TRBV11-2|TRBD1
CASSLALTRQGEAFF
TGTGCCAGCAGCTTAGCCTTGACTCGACAGGGCGAAGCTTTCTTT
>13|TRBJ2-3|few|TRBV7-2|.
CASSARYTDTQYF
TGTGCCAGCAGCGCGAGGTACACAGATACGCAGTATTTT
>15|TRBJ1-5|few|TRBV7-2|.
CASSRDGWENQPQHF
TGTGCCAGCAGCCGGGACGGTTGGGAGAATCAGCCCCAGCATTTT
>13|TRBJ1-1|.|TRBV20-1|.
CSARVMVGTEAFF
TGCAGTGCTAGAGTTATGGTCGGGACTGAAGCTTTCTTT
>16|TRBJ1-2|few|TRBV7-9|.
CASSHIQGTANYGYTF
TGTGCCAGCAGCCATATACAGGGTACGGCTAACTATGGCTACACCTTC
>13|TRBJ1-5|.|TRBV20-1|.
CSARTDSNQPQHF
TGCAGTGCTAGGACAGATAGCAATCAGCCCCAGCATTTT
>16|TRBJ2-2|few|TRBV20-1|TRBD2
CSARDRGGQNTGELFF
TGCAGTGCTAGAGATCGGGGGGGCCAGAACACCGGGGAGCTGTTTTTT
>13|TRBJ1-1|few|TRBV7-2|.
CASRRRDGTEAFF
TGTGCCAGCAGGCGACGGGACGGCACTGAAGCTTTCTTT
>14|TRBJ1-1|.|TRBV29-1|.
CSVVLGVGDTEAFF
TGCAGCGTTGTTTTGGGGGTAGGTGACACTGAAGCTTTCTTT
>11|TRBJ1-1|few|TRBV2|.
CASRGAAEAFF
TGTGCCAGCAGGGGGGCCGCGGAAGCTTTCTTT
>13|TRBJ2-2|.|TRBV10-3|.
CAIEERNTGELFF
TGTGCCATCGAGGAAAGGAACACCGGGGAGCTGTTTTTT
>14|TRBJ2-2|.|TRBV10-3|TRBD1
CAIQRGQDTGELFF
TGTGCCATTCAAAGGGGGCAGGACACCGGGGAGCTGTTTTTT